A single sample is the source of the 11 T cell receptor beta chains below, sequenced in a study of response to subunit inactivated influenza vaccine. TCRdb re-analysed the RT-PCR reads in MiXCR, keeping a single row per CDR3 protein. The top ten hold approximately 3% of the sample, which has about 540,000 distinct CDR3 sequences, approximately 20% seen once. The data also belong to a second study, concerning T cells expressing NK-cell markers. That source adds: The authors made TCR beta cDNA libraries by 5'RACE template switching. This switching added a universal primer site and UMIs.

Sequenced material: CD4+ T cells sorted from PBMCs, taken 11 to 12 days after vaccination. All receptors derive from a man aged 50-60 years who received an inactivated influenza vaccine.

The chain is built from TRBV6-2 or TRBV6-3 and TRBJ2-1; 8 bases fit TRBD2. The germline CDR1 and CDR2 sequences are MNHEY and SVGEGT. Trimming removed 0 bases from V and 8 bases from J; junction bases left unmatched: 12. This CDR3 is 17 amino acids long. The CDR3 sequence: CASSYSIREGGYYEQFF. The CDR3 DNA follows: TGTGCCAGCAGTTACTCTATCCGGGAGGGCGGGTACTATGAGCAGTTCTTC.

This clonotype was recorded at least ten times. The V call is TRBV29-1, the J call TRBJ2-5; 8 bases match TRBD2. The CDR3 extends over 16 amino acids. Germline values: CDR1 SQVTM, CDR2 ANQGSEA. V shed 0 bases and J 5 bases; nucleotides not matched to a gene: 11. CDR3 DNA sequence: TGCAGCGTTGAAGAACGAAAACGGGAGGGCCGTGAGACCCAGTACTTC. It translates to CSVEERKREGRETQYF.

In this sample, this clonotype turned up once. CDR3 protein: CASSLAGLAGSSSYNEQFF. As DNA, the CDR3 is TGCGCCAGCAGCTTGGCCGGTCTAGCGGGTTCGAGCTCCTACAATGAGCAGTTCTTC. This chain joins TRBV5-1 and TRBJ2-1; 8 nucleotides agree with TRBD2. The length of the CDR3 is 19 residues. In germline, CDR1 is SGHRS, CDR2 YFSETQ. V trimming: 0 bases; J trimming: 0 bases; junction bases outside the gene matches: 11.

This sequence joins TRBV9 and TRBJ2-1, with 8 bases lining up with TRBD2. This CDR3 has 15 residues. Germline assignment: CDR1 SGDLS and CDR2 YYNGEE. V lost 0 bases, J lost 8 bases, and 7 bases stayed unmatched. The CDR3 region has the DNA TGTGCCAGCAGCGTAGGTGGCGGGGGGCCCTATGAGCAGTTCTTC. Its translation: CASSVGGGGPYEQFF.

The genes are TRBV15 and TRBJ2-6, with D possibly matching TRBD1 (5 bases). The V gene lost 5 bases and the J gene lost 2 bases, with 16 bases spanning the gap. The CDR3 consists of 17 residues. Germline V lookup: CDR1 LNHNV, CDR2 YYDKDF (reference sequence). This chain's CDR3 is CATSPTKEQAGANVLTF. The CDR3 region has the DNA TGTGCCACCAGCCCAACGAAGGAACAGGCTGGGGCCAACGTCCTGACTTTC.

V and J are TRBV6-2 or TRBV6-3 and TRBJ1-5, with D unclear. CDR3 length: 13 residues. Germline assignment: CDR1 MNHEY and CDR2 SVGEGT. Trimming took 1 base from V and 7 from J, leaving 8 bases between them. CDR3: CASSYYREQPQHF. CDR3 DNA: TGTGCCAGCAGTTACTATAGGGAGCAGCCCCAGCATTTT.

CDR3 DNA: TGTGCCGTACGGTCCCGGGGACAGAAAGGCAACGAGCAGTACTTC. This codes for CAVRSRGQKGNEQYF. The chain links TRBV12-3 or TRBV12-4 to TRBJ2-7, with 7 bases that match TRBD1. This CDR3 comprises 15 residues. The V and J ends lost 11 bases and 5 bases, in that order; junction bases with no gene match: 18.

This rearrangement joins TRBV19 to TRBJ2-5; D gene unclear. Germline CDR1 LNHDA, CDR2 SQIVND (reference sequence). The CDR3 sequence is 15 residues long. Trimming stripped 4 bases from V and 5 bases from J, with 17 bases between. CDR3 nucleotide sequence: TGTGCCAGTAGTACCCAACAAGGACGCTGGGAGACCCAGTACTTC. Its translation is CASSTQQGRWETQYF.

The V gene is TRBV4-2, the J gene TRBJ2-3; no clear D gene. The CDR3 loop spans 15 amino acids. Germline CDR1 reads LGHNA; CDR2 reads YNFKEQ. Trimming removed 0 bases at V and 0 bases at J, with 7 bases between. The CDR3 is CASSQDRSSTDTQYF. CDR3 coding DNA: TGTGCCAGCAGCCAAGATAGGTCCAGCACAGATACGCAGTATTTT.

This chain links TRBV7-9 with TRBJ2-3, with D perhaps TRBD2 (5 bases). V lost 6 bases, J lost 1 base, and 11 bases lay in between. CDR1 and CDR2 from the germline V gene are SEHNR and FQNEAQ (reference sequence). The length of the CDR3 is 14 residues. The CDR3 spells CASSNRDGTDTQYF. The CDR3 DNA sequence: TGTGCCAGCAGTAACCGGGATGGCACAGATACGCAGTATTTT. Combining the CDR3 with reference TRBV7-9 and TRBJ2-3 gives the whole variable domain DTGVSQNPRHKITKRGQNVTFRCDPISEHNRLYWYRQTLGQGPEFLTYFQNEAQLEKSRLLSDRFSAERPKGSFSTLEIQRTEQGDSAMYLCASSNRDGTDTQYFGPGTRLTVL.

The V and J genes are TRBV4-3 and TRBJ2-1; 12 nucleotides line up with TRBD1. Germline V CDR1 and CDR2: LGHNA, YSLEER. This CDR3 contains 16 residues. With V trimmed by 3 bases and J by 8 bases, 8 bases remained unmatched. DNA for the CDR3: TGCGCCAGCAGCCAGAACAAGGGACAGGGGGCCGATGAGCAGTTCTTC. This gives the protein CASSQNKGQGADEQFF.